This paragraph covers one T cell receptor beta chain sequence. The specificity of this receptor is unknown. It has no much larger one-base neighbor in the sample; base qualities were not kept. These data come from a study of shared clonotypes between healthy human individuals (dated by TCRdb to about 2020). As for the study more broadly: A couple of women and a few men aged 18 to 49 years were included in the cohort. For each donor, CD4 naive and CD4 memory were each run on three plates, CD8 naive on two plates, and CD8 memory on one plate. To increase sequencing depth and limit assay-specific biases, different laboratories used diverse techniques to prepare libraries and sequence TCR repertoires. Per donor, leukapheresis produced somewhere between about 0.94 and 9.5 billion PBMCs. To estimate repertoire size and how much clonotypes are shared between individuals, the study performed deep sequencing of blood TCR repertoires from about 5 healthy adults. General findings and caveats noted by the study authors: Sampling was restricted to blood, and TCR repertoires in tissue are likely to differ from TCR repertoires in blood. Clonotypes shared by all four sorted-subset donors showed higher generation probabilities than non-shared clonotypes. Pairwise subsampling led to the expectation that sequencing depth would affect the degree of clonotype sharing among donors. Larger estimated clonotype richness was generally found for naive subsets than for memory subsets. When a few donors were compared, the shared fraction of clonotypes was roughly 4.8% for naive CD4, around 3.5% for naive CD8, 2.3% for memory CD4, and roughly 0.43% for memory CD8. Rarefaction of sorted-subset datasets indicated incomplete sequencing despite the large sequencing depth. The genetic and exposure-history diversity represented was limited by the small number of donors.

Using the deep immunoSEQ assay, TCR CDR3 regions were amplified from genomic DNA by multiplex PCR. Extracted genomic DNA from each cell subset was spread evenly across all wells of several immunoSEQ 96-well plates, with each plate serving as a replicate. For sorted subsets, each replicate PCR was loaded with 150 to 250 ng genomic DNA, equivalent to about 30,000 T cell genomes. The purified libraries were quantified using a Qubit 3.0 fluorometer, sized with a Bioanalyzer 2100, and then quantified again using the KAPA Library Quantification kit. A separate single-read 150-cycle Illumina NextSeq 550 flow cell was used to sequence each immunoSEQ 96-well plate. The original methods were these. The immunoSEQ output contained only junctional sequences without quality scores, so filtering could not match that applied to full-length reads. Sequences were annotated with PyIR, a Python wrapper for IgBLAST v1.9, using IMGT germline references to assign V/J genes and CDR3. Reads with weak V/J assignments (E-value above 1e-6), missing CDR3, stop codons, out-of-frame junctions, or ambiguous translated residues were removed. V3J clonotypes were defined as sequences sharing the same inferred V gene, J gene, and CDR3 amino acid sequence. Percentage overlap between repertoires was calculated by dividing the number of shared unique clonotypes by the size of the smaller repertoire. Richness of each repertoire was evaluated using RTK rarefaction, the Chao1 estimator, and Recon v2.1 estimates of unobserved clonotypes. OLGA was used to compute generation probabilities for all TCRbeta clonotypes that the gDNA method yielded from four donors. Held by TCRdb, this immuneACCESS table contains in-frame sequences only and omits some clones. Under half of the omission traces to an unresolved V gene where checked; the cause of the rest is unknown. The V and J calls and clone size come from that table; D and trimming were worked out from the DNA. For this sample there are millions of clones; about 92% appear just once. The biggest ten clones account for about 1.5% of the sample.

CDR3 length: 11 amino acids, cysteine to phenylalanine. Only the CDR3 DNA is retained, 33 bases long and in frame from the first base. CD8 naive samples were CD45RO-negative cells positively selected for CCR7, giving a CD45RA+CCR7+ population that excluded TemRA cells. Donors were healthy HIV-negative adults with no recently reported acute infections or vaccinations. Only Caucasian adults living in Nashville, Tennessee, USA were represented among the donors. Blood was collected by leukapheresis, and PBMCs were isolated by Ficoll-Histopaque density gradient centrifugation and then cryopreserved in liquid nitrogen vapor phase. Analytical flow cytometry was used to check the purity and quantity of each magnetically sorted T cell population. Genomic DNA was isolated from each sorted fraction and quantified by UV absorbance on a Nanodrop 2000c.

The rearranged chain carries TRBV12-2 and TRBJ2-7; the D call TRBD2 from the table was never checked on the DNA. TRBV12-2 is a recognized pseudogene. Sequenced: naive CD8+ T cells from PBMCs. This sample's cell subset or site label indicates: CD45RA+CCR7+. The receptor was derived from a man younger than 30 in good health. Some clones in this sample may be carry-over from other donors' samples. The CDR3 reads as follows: CASRPRDEQYF. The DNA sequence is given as TGTGCAAGTCGCCCTCGGGACGAGCAGTACTTC.